A selection of T cell receptor beta chains follows, all from one sample in a study of identical twins. Each CDR3 protein is one row after TCRdb ran MiXCR on the 5' RACE reads. The table has more than 600,000 distinct CDR3 sequences, about 18% seen once. These data also featured in a second study, about T cells expressing NK-cell markers.

Material: PBMCs. Receptors were obtained from a woman aged 18-29 years in good health. CDR3s leave out the opening cysteine and the closing phenylalanine or tryptophan. Size is stated for part of the rows, as once, few or many counts, or as a class when the clone is expanded.

TRBV9	TRBJ2-2	.	ASSAGQSNTGELF
TRBV7-2	TRBJ2-5	.	ASSLSRLETQY
TRBV6-1	TRBJ1-2	.	ASSAGGQGSAKGYT
TRBV2	TRBJ1-2	.	ASTRTGNGYT
TRBV12-3/TRBV12-4	TRBJ2-2	few	ASSLIVVGELF
TRBV4-3	TRBJ2-5	few	ASSQQLAGAFMETQY
TRBV10-3	TRBJ1-6	few	AISESDSPLH
TRBV7-9	TRBJ2-2	.	ASSPGRGRDTGELF
TRBV20-1	TRBJ2-3	.	SALSSTDTQY
TRBV12-3/TRBV12-4	TRBJ2-2	many	ASSNEGTGELF
TRBV4-3	TRBJ1-1	.	ASSLNRGPPNTEAF
TRBV6-2/TRBV6-3	TRBJ2-7	few	ASSHRDYEQY
TRBV10-3	TRBJ2-1	many	AVSESSYNEQF
TRBV6-6	TRBJ1-5	few	ATRVGENQPQH
TRBV4-3	TRBJ2-7	.	ASSQGRRHSYEQY
TRBV12-3/TRBV12-4	TRBJ2-3	few	ASSLGSPGQVLRDTQY
TRBV11-1	TRBJ2-1	.	ASSRWGREIGESSYNEQF
TRBV7-9	TRBJ2-1	few	ASSLVSPRSYNEQF
TRBV6-5	TRBJ2-1	.	ASSYSPRGEAGQQF
TRBV10-3	TRBJ1-1	.	AIGQGTTEAF
TRBV20-1	TRBJ2-3	few	SAQYPWTWIQSVTSTDTQY
TRBV11-2	TRBJ1-6	few	ASSLAPLSEWPLH
TRBV6-2/TRBV6-3	TRBJ2-4	.	ASSYSAVNIQY
TRBV12-3/TRBV12-4	TRBJ2-7	once	ASSSTRWEQY
TRBV20-1	TRBJ1-1	.	SARTTGPNTEAF
TRBV20-1	TRBJ1-4	.	SAQVTSGEKLF
TRBV20-1	TRBJ2-6	.	SARAGGPGANVLT
TRBV20-1	TRBJ2-7	once	SALARLGFYEQY
TRBV29-1	TRBJ2-2	few	SVYGKSNTGELF
TRBV12-3/TRBV12-4	TRBJ2-7	.	ASSFFGASYEQY
TRBV12-3/TRBV12-4	TRBJ2-7	many	ASGWGVVEQY
TRBV12-3/TRBV12-4	TRBJ1-5	few	ASKSGRVGNQPQH
TRBV5-1	TRBJ2-6	.	ASSLWTGSGANVLT
TRBV12-3/TRBV12-4	TRBJ2-3	.	ASSRGGSDTQY
TRBV12-3/TRBV12-4	TRBJ1-2	many	ASSLMGLLYGYT
TRBV5-5	TRBJ2-7	.	ASSLIQGPGLYEQY
TRBV27	TRBJ2-2	.	ASSLPRQGAAGELF
TRBV5-1	TRBJ2-1	.	ASSPDTGDNEQF
TRBV24-1	TRBJ2-3	few	ATSAVTTDTQY
TRBV5-1	TRBJ1-1	.	ASSLEGPTNTEAF
TRBV5-1	TRBJ2-2	many	ASSRDSPRAGELF
TRBV9	TRBJ2-5	.	ASAPGGSQETQY
TRBV19	TRBJ2-1	.	ASSIRVPLYNEQF
TRBV20-1	TRBJ2-7	once	SARAGTYAYEQY
TRBV25-1	TRBJ2-3	many	ASSESRGGFTDTQY
TRBV4-3	TRBJ2-2	few	ASSLRGGASGRPGELF
TRBV10-3	TRBJ2-1	.	AISESTRVINNEQF
TRBV6-2/TRBV6-3	TRBJ2-1	few	ASSYRSLQYNEQF
TRBV20-1	TRBJ2-1	few	SATGTSEHYNEQF
TRBV20-1	TRBJ2-4	few	SARKAGGTAKNIQY
TRBV20-1	TRBJ1-3	.	SATDSYSGNTIY
TRBV7-9	TRBJ2-2	.	ASPDRGGTGELF
TRBV27	TRBJ1-6	.	ASSLSTGSNSPLH